Presented here are 15 T cell receptor beta chains from one specimen sequenced in a study of memory CD4+ T cells and cytomegalovirus serostatus. Method: immunoSEQ multiplex PCR; TCRdb's copy keeps in-frame clones and lacks some. The data contain around 53,000 clones, over 70% of them singletons. Single viable CD3+CD4+CD8-CD45RO+ cells were sorted as the memory CD4+ T cells. Sequencing input: memory CD4+ T cells from blood. These receptors were obtained from an adult in good health and CMV-seropositive.

The genes are TRBV7-2 and TRBJ1-2; 9 bases map to TRBD1. The CDR3 has 14 amino acids. Germline V lookup: CDR1 SGHTA, CDR2 FQGNSA. The V segment lost 5 bases and the J segment 4 bases; nucleotides outside the gene matches: 5. CDR3 loop: CASSLDRGSYGYTF. DNA for the CDR3: TGTGCCAGCAGCCTCGACAGGGGGTCCTATGGCTACACCTTC.

The chain combines TRBV18 with TRBJ2-7; the D gene is possibly TRBD2 (6 bases). Germline V CDR1 and CDR2: KGHSH, LQKENI. Trimming pared 2 bases from V and 2 bases from J, leaving 16 bases between. CDR3 length equals 16 residues. The CDR3 region has the DNA TGTGCCAGCTCACCAAGTCCTCGGGGGAGCACCTACGAGCAGTACTTC. This gives the protein CASSPSPRGSTYEQYF.

CDR3 in amino acids: CASSLFPQDEQFF. In DNA form, the CDR3 reads TGTGCCAGCAGCTTGTTTCCGCAGGATGAGCAGTTCTTC. The chain couples TRBV7-2 to TRBJ2-1; D is unresolved. Germline CDR1 SGHTA, CDR2 FQGNSA. The V end lost 3 bases, the J end lost 8 bases, and 11 bases lay between the germline ends. This CDR3 has 13 residues.

The genes are TRBV7-2 and TRBJ1-5, with D unclear. The CDR3 extends over 13 amino acids. Per the germline V gene, CDR1 is SGHTA and CDR2 is FQGNSA. The V end was cut by 7 bases, the J end by 3 bases, with 10 bases between. The CDR3 here is CASTTGTNQPQHF. DNA of the CDR3: TGTGCCAGCACAACCGGTACCAATCAGCCCCAGCATTTT.

The rearrangement uses TRBV11-2 and TRBJ2-2; D is ambiguous. The V and J ends lost 0 bases and 7 bases respectively, with 6 bases between them. This CDR3 is 13 amino acids long. Germline-derived CDR1 and CDR2 are SGHAT and FQNNGV. CDR3 amino acids: CASSLDVVGELFF. CDR3 DNA sequence: TGTGCCAGCAGCTTAGATGTGGTCGGGGAGCTGTTTTTT.

CDR3 loop: CASRRGEGANTEAFF. The CDR3 DNA follows: TGCGCCAGCAGGAGAGGGGAGGGGGCGAACACTGAAGCTTTCTTT. V gene TRBV4-1 combines with J gene TRBJ1-1; the match to TRBD1 covers 7 bases. CDR1 is MGHRA, CDR2 YSYEKL, per germline. The CDR3 has 15 residues. The junction had 8 bases not matched to a gene; V was cut back by 6 bases and J by 1 base.

The chain is built from TRBV5-1 and TRBJ1-3; D not resolved. The CDR3 has 13 amino acids. From germline, CDR1 is SGHRS and CDR2 YFSETQ. Trimming removed 1 base from V and 2 bases from J, with 4 bases in between. The CDR3 loop reads CASSLNTGNTIYF. The CDR3 DNA reads TGCGCCAGCAGCTTGAACACTGGAAACACCATATATTTT.

The V and J genes are TRBV5-1 and TRBJ2-7; 10 bases line up with TRBD2. Looked up from germline, CDR1 is SGHRS and CDR2 is YFSETQ. The CDR3 loop spans 16 amino acids. V lost 4 bases, J lost 2 bases, and 9 bases stayed unmatched. CDR3 in DNA: TGCGCCAGCAGCAACACATTAGCGGGGGGTGCCTACGAGCAGTACTTC. Amino acid sequence: CASSNTLAGGAYEQYF.

The CDR3 sequence: CASSLGVWGEQFF. CDR3 nucleotide sequence: TGTGCCAGCAGCTTAGGCGTGTGGGGTGAGCAGTTCTTC. The chain carries TRBV11-3 and TRBJ2-1; D not resolved. Germline V lookup: CDR1 SGHNT, CDR2 YENEEA. The CDR3 sequence is 13 residues long. V was cut by 1 base and J by 9 bases, with 10 bases left in between.

This chain connects TRBV11-2 to TRBJ2-3; 8 positions agree with TRBD2. The length of the CDR3 is 18 residues. V shed 5 bases and J 3 bases; nucleotides not matched to a gene: 16. CDR1 and CDR2 (germline): SGHAT, FQNNGV. DNA for the CDR3: TGTGCCAGCAGCCCCACCAGACCGGGACTAGGCTTAACAGATACGCAGTATTTT. Its translation is CASSPTRPGLGLTDTQYF.

The J gene is TRBJ1-6, the V gene TRBV28; 10 bases align to TRBD1. The V and J ends lost 5 bases and 9 bases, in that order; junction bases with no gene match: 4. Looked up from germline, CDR1 is MDHEN and CDR2 is SYDVKM. The CDR3 length is 14 residues. This chain's CDR3 is CASSARDRGSPLHF. In DNA, the CDR3 is TGTGCCAGCAGTGCCCGGGACAGGGGTTCACCCCTCCACTTT.

The chain links TRBV27 to TRBJ2-1; 8 nucleotides align to TRBD2. The CDR3 consists of 16 residues. Germline V gene lookup returns CDR1 MNHEY and CDR2 SMNVEV (reference sequence). V was clipped by 2 bases and J by 8 bases; unmatched bases: 11. The CDR3 bases are TGTGCCAGCAGTTTACCCGGGACTAGGTCTCTTCATGAGCAGTTCTTC. It codes for CASSLPGTRSLHEQFF.

This clone was counted a single time. V and J are TRBV7-6 and TRBJ1-3; D is unclear. This CDR3 is built from 16 residues. Germline values: CDR1 SGHVS, CDR2 FNYEAQ. V lost 1 base, J lost 4 bases, and 14 bases lay in between. The CDR3 loop reads CASSLGVLNPGNTIYF. In DNA form, the CDR3 reads TGTGCCAGCAGCTTAGGGGTCCTCAACCCAGGAAACACCATATATTTT.

The chain has TRBV29-1 and TRBJ2-3, with 11 bases aligning to TRBD2. CDR1 and CDR2 from the germline V gene are SQVTM and ANQGSEA. J was trimmed by 3 bases and V by 7 bases; bases with no gene match: 6. This CDR3 contains 14 residues. For the CDR3, the DNA is TGCAGCGACCAAACTAGCGGGAGAACAGATACGCAGTATTTT. Its protein product is CSDQTSGRTDTQYF.

The chain uses TRBV10-3 and TRBJ2-2; 11 nucleotides align to TRBD2. The length of the CDR3 is 16 residues. In germline, CDR1 is ENHRY, CDR2 SYGVKD. The junction had 3 bases not matched to a gene; V was cut back by 4 bases and J by 2 bases. This CDR3 is CAISAGLAVNTGELFF. As DNA, the CDR3 is TGTGCCATCAGTGCGGGACTAGCGGTTAACACCGGGGAGCTGTTTTTT.